This T cell receptor (beta chain) was captured in a study of identical twins. This clonotype was counted between two and nine times. Looked up from germline, CDR1 is LGHNA and CDR2 is YSLEER. Trimming removed 1 base at V and 2 bases at J, with 10 bases between. This CDR3 contains 15 residues. Template switching (which added a universal primer site) was used, and cDNA carried unique molecular identifiers. One entry per CDR3 protein results from TCRdb running MiXCR on the 5' RACE reads. This table has hundreds of thousands of distinct CDR3 sequences, around 20% appearing once. These data also formed part of another study, on T cells expressing NK-cell markers. From that study: Seven donors tested HCMV-seropositive and one tested seronegative among the eight sequenced.

The chain uses TRBV4-3 and TRBJ2-3; a weak D match, TRBD2 (5 bases). Sequencing was done on a sample of PBMCs. The sequence was collected from a woman aged 18 to 35 in good health. The CDR3 region is CASSQGERNTDTQYF. Written as DNA, the CDR3 is TGCGCCAGCAGCCAAGGGGAGCGGAACACAGATACGCAGTATTTT.